This TCR beta chain was sequenced for a study of identifying expanded T cells in peripheral blood. Some clones are missing from TCRdb's copy, which holds only in-frame ones; the method was immunoSEQ multiplex PCR. The data show about 120,000 clones, with roughly 80% seen just once and more than 2.5% held by the top ten. V trimming: 2 bases; J trimming: 2 bases; junction bases outside the gene matches: 7. The CDR3 sequence is 16 residues long. Germline V gives CDR1 SGHTA, CDR2 FQGNSA. This clone showed up just a few times. The chain couples TRBV7-2 to TRBJ2-3; 7 nucleotides agree with TRBD1. The TCR was taken from a person aged 18 to 70 in good health. The sequenced sample was blood. CDR3 sequence: CASSLWGQSYTDTQYF. In DNA, the CDR3 is TGTGCCAGCAGCTTATGGGGACAGTCCTACACAGATACGCAGTATTTT.